These T cell receptor beta chains were read from a single sample in a study of control samples from healthy donors and cancer patients. Here immunoSEQ multiplex PCR was the method, and the copy in TCRdb shows in-frame clones only, minus some. The sample gives 89,000 or so clones, 80% to 90% of which show up once; over 15% is in the top ten. The source material was blood. The receptors were sampled from a man aged 50 to 59 in good health. The CDR3 runs from the conserved cysteine through the conserved F or W. The order of the fields is clone size, D gene, J gene, V gene, CDR3 protein, CDR3 DNA. D genes are given only for firm matches. Size is stated for part of the rows, as once, few or many counts, or as a class when the clone is expanded.

abundance: -; d_gene: TRBD2; j_gene: TRBJ2-1; v_gene: TRBV28; CDR3aa: CASSLPSGGGPHEQFF; CDR3nt: TGTGCCAGCAGTTTACCGTCTGGCGGGGGGCCCCATGAGCAGTTCTTC
abundance: -; d_gene: TRBD1; j_gene: TRBJ1-2; v_gene: TRBV6-2/TRBV6-3; CDR3aa: CASSYGQGWYGYTF; CDR3nt: TGTGCCAGCAGTTATGGACAGGGATGGTATGGCTACACCTTC
abundance: -; d_gene: -; j_gene: TRBJ2-5; v_gene: TRBV28; CDR3aa: CASSWGRTGIQETQYF; CDR3nt: TGTGCCAGCAGTTGGGGCAGGACGGGTATCCAAGAGACCCAGTACTTC
abundance: few; d_gene: -; j_gene: TRBJ1-2; v_gene: TRBV24-1; CDR3aa: CATSGRDYGYTF; CDR3nt: TGTGCCACCAGTGGGCGGGACTATGGCTACACCTTC
abundance: -; d_gene: TRBD2; j_gene: TRBJ2-7; v_gene: TRBV3-1/TRBV3-2; CDR3aa: CASSQGGLAGAGEQYF; CDR3nt: TGTGCCAGCAGCCAGGGTGGACTAGCGGGAGCGGGGGAGCAGTACTTC
abundance: once; d_gene: -; j_gene: TRBJ2-1; v_gene: TRBV12-3/TRBV12-4; CDR3aa: CASTLGGYEQFF; CDR3nt: TGTGCCAGCACCCTCGGGGGTTATGAGCAGTTCTTC
abundance: few; d_gene: -; j_gene: TRBJ2-1; v_gene: TRBV5-1; CDR3aa: CASSLAGTGSNNEQFF; CDR3nt: TGCGCCAGCAGCCTAGCCGGGACCGGGTCAAACAATGAGCAGTTCTTC
abundance: -; d_gene: TRBD1; j_gene: TRBJ1-5; v_gene: TRBV6-6; CDR3aa: CATATGGNQPQHF; CDR3nt: TGTGCCACCGCGACAGGGGGCAATCAGCCCCAGCATTTT
abundance: -; d_gene: TRBD1; j_gene: TRBJ2-7; v_gene: TRBV9; CDR3aa: CASSVDGTGLNEQYF; CDR3nt: TGTGCCAGCAGCGTAGATGGGACAGGGTTGAACGAGCAGTACTTC
abundance: once; d_gene: -; j_gene: TRBJ2-5; v_gene: TRBV6-2/TRBV6-3; CDR3aa: CASSGYRDGQETQYF; CDR3nt: TGTGCCAGCAGTGGTTACAGGGATGGGCAAGAGACCCAGTACTTC
abundance: -; d_gene: TRBD2; j_gene: TRBJ2-1; v_gene: TRBV9; CDR3aa: CASSARTSGGFANEQFF; CDR3nt: TGTGCCAGCAGCGCCAGGACTAGCGGTGGATTTGCGAATGAGCAGTTCTTC
abundance: -; d_gene: -; j_gene: TRBJ1-1; v_gene: TRBV4-1; CDR3aa: CASSQDRGQYTEAFF; CDR3nt: TGCGCCAGCAGCCAAGACAGGGGCCAATACACTGAAGCTTTCTTT
abundance: -; d_gene: -; j_gene: TRBJ1-5; v_gene: TRBV2; CDR3aa: CASSYDRPQHF; CDR3nt: TGTGCCAGCAGCTACGATCGGCCCCAGCATTTT
abundance: -; d_gene: -; j_gene: TRBJ1-1; v_gene: TRBV3-1/TRBV3-2; CDR3aa: CASSQDRIGSTEAFF; CDR3nt: TGTGCCAGCAGCCAAGATAGAATAGGGAGCACTGAAGCTTTCTTT
abundance: -; d_gene: TRBD2; j_gene: TRBJ2-5; v_gene: TRBV2; CDR3aa: CASSAGGAPQETQYF; CDR3nt: TGTGCCAGCAGTGCGGGGGGGGCCCCCCAAGAGACCCAGTACTTC
abundance: -; d_gene: TRBD1; j_gene: TRBJ1-6; v_gene: TRBV5-1; CDR3aa: CASSGTGGNSPLHF; CDR3nt: TGCGCCAGCAGCGGGACAGGGGGAAATTCACCCCTCCACTTT
abundance: -; d_gene: TRBD2; j_gene: TRBJ2-7; v_gene: TRBV5-6; CDR3aa: CASSFGSGSWYEQYF; CDR3nt: TGTGCCAGCAGCTTCGGGAGCGGGAGTTGGTACGAGCAGTACTTC
abundance: -; d_gene: TRBD2; j_gene: TRBJ2-2; v_gene: TRBV9; CDR3aa: CASSVAASGGSSTGELFF; CDR3nt: TGTGCCAGCAGCGTAGCTGCGAGCGGGGGGAGTAGCACCGGGGAGCTGTTTTTT
abundance: -; d_gene: -; j_gene: TRBJ2-4; v_gene: TRBV5-6; CDR3aa: CASSLAGVGAIQYF; CDR3nt: TGTGCCAGCAGCTTGGCCGGGGTTGGGGCCATTCAGTACTTC
abundance: -; d_gene: TRBD2; j_gene: TRBJ2-1; v_gene: TRBV19; CDR3aa: CASSITSGGASEQFF; CDR3nt: TGTGCCAGTAGTATTACTAGCGGGGGGGCCAGTGAGCAGTTCTTC
abundance: once; d_gene: TRBD1; j_gene: TRBJ1-2; v_gene: TRBV12-3/TRBV12-4; CDR3aa: CASSWGQSYGYTF; CDR3nt: TGTGCCAGCAGCTGGGGACAGTCCTATGGCTACACCTTC
abundance: -; d_gene: -; j_gene: TRBJ1-1; v_gene: TRBV10-3; CDR3aa: CAITQGQKNTEAFF; CDR3nt: TGTGCCATCACCCAAGGACAGAAGAACACTGAAGCTTTCTTT
abundance: -; d_gene: TRBD1; j_gene: TRBJ2-2; v_gene: TRBV10-3; CDR3aa: CAISARGRLDTGELFF; CDR3nt: TGTGCCATCAGTGCCAGGGGGCGCCTGGACACCGGGGAGCTGTTTTTT
abundance: -; d_gene: TRBD1; j_gene: TRBJ2-2; v_gene: TRBV4-2; CDR3aa: CASSQDLGRGRVVSTGELFF; CDR3nt: TGTGCCAGCAGCCAAGATCTTGGCAGGGGGCGCGTCGTGTCTACCGGGGAGCTGTTTTTT
abundance: -; d_gene: -; j_gene: TRBJ2-1; v_gene: TRBV19; CDR3aa: CASSPWANSYNEQFF; CDR3nt: TGTGCCAGTAGCCCTTGGGCGAACTCCTACAATGAGCAGTTCTTC
abundance: -; d_gene: -; j_gene: TRBJ2-5; v_gene: TRBV15; CDR3aa: CATSRGRDRESTQYF; CDR3nt: TGTGCCACCAGCAGAGGCCGGGATCGCGAGTCTACCCAGTACTTC
abundance: -; d_gene: -; j_gene: TRBJ1-4; v_gene: TRBV27; CDR3aa: CASSLGPLLEKLFF; CDR3nt: TGTGCCAGCAGTTTAGGGCCCCTACTTGAAAAACTGTTTTTT
abundance: -; d_gene: TRBD1; j_gene: TRBJ2-5; v_gene: TRBV7-2; CDR3aa: CASSYRTGQQETQYF; CDR3nt: TGTGCCAGCAGTTATCGGACAGGTCAACAAGAGACCCAGTACTTC